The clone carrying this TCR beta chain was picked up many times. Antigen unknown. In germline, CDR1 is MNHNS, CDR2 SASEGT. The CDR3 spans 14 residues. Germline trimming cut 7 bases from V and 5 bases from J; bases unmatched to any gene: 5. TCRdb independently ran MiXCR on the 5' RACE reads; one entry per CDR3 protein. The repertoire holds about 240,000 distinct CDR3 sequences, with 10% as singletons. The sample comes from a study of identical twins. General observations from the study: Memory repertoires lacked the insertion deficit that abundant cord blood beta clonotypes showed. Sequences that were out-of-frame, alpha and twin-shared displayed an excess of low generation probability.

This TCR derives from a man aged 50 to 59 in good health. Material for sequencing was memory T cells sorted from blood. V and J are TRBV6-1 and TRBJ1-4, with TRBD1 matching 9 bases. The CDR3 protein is CASTWDRENEKLFF. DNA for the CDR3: TGTGCCAGCACCTGGGACAGGGAGAATGAAAAACTGTTTTTT.